This T cell receptor (beta chain) was sequenced in a study of spatial heterogeneity in lung cancer. Across the whole study: Detection consistently captured more beta-chain sequences than alpha-chain sequences.

The time point is: sample taken at primary tumor resection. Untreated early-stage non-small cell lung cancer patients, approximately 79 in total, were the donors. Without sorting, whole RNA was sequenced from tumor, nontumor lung or frozen PBMC. TCRdb redid the calling of the 5' RACE reads with MiXCR, one entry per CDR3 protein. The sample has roughly 40,000 distinct CDR3 sequences, nearly 7% seen once. This clonotype was counted only a few times. The junction departs from germline at one end; a sequencing error may be responsible. In germline, CDR1 is SEHNR, CDR2 FQNEAQ (reference sequence). The CDR3 consists of 11 residues.

V gene TRBV7-9 combines with J gene TRBJ1-1; D is uncertain. The receptor was isolated from a female donor with early-stage non-small cell lung cancer. The sample consisted of PBMCs, taken at surgery. The CDR3 DNA sequence: TGTGTCAGCAGTGGAGGGAGGGAAGCTTTCTTT. It specifies CVSSGGREAFF.